The 27 T cell receptor beta chains presented below share a single source sample, sequenced in a study of blood T cell repertoires in COVID-19. The method was immunoSEQ multiplex PCR; TCRdb's version includes in-frame clones alone and lacks a portion of them. The sample records about 120,000 clones, more than 75% being singletons. What was sequenced was peripheral blood. Receptors originate from an older man with acute or convalescent COVID-19.

The chain recombines TRBV9 with TRBJ1-1; no reliable D call. The CDR3 covers 14 residues. Germline V gene sequence: CDR1 SGDLS, CDR2 YYNGEE. Between the trimmed V and J ends, which lost 2 bases and 3 bases, there was a span of 11 bases. CDR3 loop: CASSVSTSHTEAFF. In DNA, the CDR3 is TGTGCCAGCAGCGTCTCGACATCCCACACTGAAGCTTTCTTT.

V usage is TRBV29-1 and J usage is TRBJ2-7; weak D call: TRBD2 (5 bases). V lost 7 bases to trimming and J lost 3 bases, with 16 bases between them. Germline V gene sequence: CDR1 SQVTM, CDR2 ANQGSEA. The CDR3 is 13 amino acids. The CDR3 DNA reads TGCAGCGCCCGGGGTGGAAAGGGCTACGAGCAGTACTTC. Amino acid sequence: CSARGGKGYEQYF.

The chain has TRBV4-2 and TRBJ2-1, with 7 bases that match TRBD1. This CDR3 spans 15 amino acids. Losses at the gene ends were 4 bases for V and 2 bases for J; bases not matched to a gene: 5. CDR1 LGHNA and CDR2 YNFKEQ come from the germline V gene. The CDR3 region is CASSRTGATYNEQFF. CDR3 nucleotides: TGTGCCAGCAGCCGAACAGGGGCCACCTACAATGAGCAGTTCTTC.

This sequence joins TRBV19 and TRBJ2-1; the match to TRBD2 covers 10 bases. The CDR3 spans 18 residues. The ends lost 3 bases at V and 12 bases at J; junction bases unmatched: 20. The germline V gene encodes CDR1 LNHDA and CDR2 SQIVND (reference sequence). The chain's CDR3 is CASSIGLAGELLNRPQFF. The CDR3 DNA is TGTGCCAGTAGTATTGGGCTAGCGGGGGAGCTCCTTAATCGGCCGCAGTTCTTC.

This clone occurred once. V and J are TRBV3-1 (or the pseudogene TRBV3-2) and TRBJ2-1; a weak D match, TRBD1 (7 bases). V was shortened by 1 base and J by 3 bases, with 13 bases between the two germline ends. CDR3 length: 16 amino acids. Per germline, CDR1 LGHDT and CDR2 YNNKEL (reference sequence). CDR3 sequence reads: CASSQGAGQSYNEQFF. CDR3 sequence (DNA): TGTGCCAGCAGCCAAGGGGCGGGACAGAGCTACAATGAGCAGTTCTTC.

J is TRBJ2-1 and V is TRBV3-1 (or the pseudogene TRBV3-2); D is ambiguous. The CDR3 has 14 amino acids. V was cut by 3 bases and J by 9 bases, with 15 bases left in between. Germline V gene data show CDR1 as LGHDT and CDR2 as YNNKEL (reference sequence). The CDR3 here is CASSHPARTAEQFF. The CDR3 coding sequence is TGTGCCAGCAGCCACCCCGCTAGAACTGCTGAGCAGTTCTTC.

The chain couples TRBV5-1 to TRBJ1-5; the match to TRBD1 covers 10 bases. Germline V lookup: CDR1 SGHRS, CDR2 YFSETQ. The CDR3 is 15 residues long. V trimming: 4 bases; J trimming: 2 bases; junction bases outside the gene matches: 3. The CDR3 sequence is CASSDGTGGNQPQHF. Written as DNA, the CDR3 is TGCGCCAGCAGCGACGGGACAGGGGGCAATCAGCCCCAGCATTTT.

The chain uses TRBV30 and TRBJ2-2, with D maybe TRBD1 (6 bases). The germline V and J ends were trimmed by 1 base and 0 bases, with 6 bases remaining between them. The CDR3 has 14 amino acids. From germline, CDR1 is GTSNPN and CDR2 SVGIG (reference sequence). In nucleotides, the CDR3 is TGTGCCTGGAGTGGACAGGCGAACACCGGGGAGCTGTTTTTT. Its protein is CAWSGQANTGELFF.

The rearrangement uses TRBV6-5 and TRBJ1-5, with TRBD1 as a possible D gene (6 bases). The CDR3 is 13 residues long. Per the germline V gene, CDR1 is MNHEY and CDR2 is SVGAGI. The V and J ends lost 5 bases and 9 bases respectively, with 14 bases between them. The CDR3 sequence: CASSPRGGLPQHF. The CDR3 DNA follows: TGTGCCAGCAGTCCCCGCGGGGGCCTGCCCCAGCATTTT.

The V call is TRBV3-1 (or the pseudogene TRBV3-2), the J call TRBJ2-1; a weak D match, TRBD1 (6 bases). Germline CDR1 LGHDT, CDR2 YNNKEL (reference sequence). The CDR3 runs to 12 residues. V shed 1 base and J shed 11 bases, with 9 bases lying between them. As DNA, the CDR3 is TGTGCCAGCAGCCAAGCTAGGGGGAAGCAGTTCTTC. Protein sequence: CASSQARGKQFF.

The chain has TRBV28 and TRBJ2-7; 8 positions agree with TRBD2. V lost 6 bases and J lost 2; bases outside the gene matches: 9. CDR3 length: 15 amino acids. Germline V lookup: CDR1 MDHEN, CDR2 SYDVKM. CDR3 coding DNA: TGTGCCAGCAGACAGGCGGGACTAGTGGCCTACGAGCAGTACTTC. Translated: CASRQAGLVAYEQYF.

This chain links TRBV28 with TRBJ2-1; D is unresolved. Trimming took 5 bases from V and 9 from J, leaving 17 bases between them. This CDR3 spans 14 amino acids. Germline V lookup: CDR1 MDHEN, CDR2 SYDVKM. CDR3: CASSPRARGSEQFF. As DNA, the CDR3 is TGTGCCAGCAGTCCCCGCGCCCGCGGAAGTGAGCAGTTCTTC.

In this sample, this clone turned up once. V usage is TRBV25-1 and J usage is TRBJ1-1; no clear D. CDR3 length: 15 amino acids. CDR1 and CDR2 from the germline V gene are MGHDK and SYGVNS. The V and J ends lost 0 bases and 0 bases respectively, with 8 bases between them. The CDR3 sequence: CASSEYGRLNTEAFF. In DNA form, the CDR3 reads TGTGCCAGCAGTGAATATGGGAGGCTGAACACTGAAGCTTTCTTT.

The chain is built from TRBV27 and TRBJ2-7; TRBD1 agrees at 12 bases. Germline CDR1 MNHEY, CDR2 SMNVEV (reference sequence). With V trimmed by 7 bases and J by 6 bases, 10 bases remained unmatched. The CDR3 sequence is 15 residues long. The CDR3 DNA reads TGTGCCAGCACCCCTTCGGGACAGGGGGCTTCCGAGCAGTACTTC. Its protein is CASTPSGQGASEQYF.

V and J are TRBV30 and TRBJ2-5; TRBD1 is a possible D gene (6 bases). Germline V lookup: CDR1 GTSNPN, CDR2 SVGIG (reference sequence). The V end was cut by 1 base, the J end by 4 bases, with 19 bases between. The CDR3 covers 16 residues. CDR3 sequence (DNA): TGTGCCTGGAGTGAAGTGACCGGGACACCGGTAGAGACCCAGTACTTC. Amino acids: CAWSEVTGTPVETQYF.

The chain joins TRBV6-5 to TRBJ2-2, with D perhaps TRBD1 (5 bases). The CDR3 spans 14 residues. The V gene lost 8 bases and the J gene lost 3 bases, with 13 bases spanning the gap. Looked up from germline, CDR1 is MNHEY and CDR2 is SVGAGI. CDR3 bases: TGTGCCAGCGGATACAGGTCCGACACCGGGGAGCTGTTTTTT. Its protein is CASGYRSDTGELFF.

The chain carries TRBV2 and TRBJ1-5; TRBD1 might be the D (5 bases). The CDR3 is 13 residues long. CDR1 is SNHLY, CDR2 FYNNEI, per germline. V was trimmed by 7 bases and J by 2 bases, leaving 9 bases between them. DNA of the CDR3: TGTGCCAGCACGACGACAGGCAATCAGCCCCAGCATTTT. Protein product: CASTTTGNQPQHF. Complete variable domain (other parts from reference TRBV2 and TRBJ1-5): EPEVTQTPSHQVTQMGQEVILRCVPISNHLYFYWYRQILGQKVEFLVSFYNNEISEKSEIFDDQFSVERPDGSNFTLKIRSTKLEDSAMYFCASTTTGNQPQHFGDGTRLSIL.

This clone occurred a few times. J is TRBJ2-7 and V is TRBV3-1 (or the pseudogene TRBV3-2); D is ambiguous. V was clipped by 1 base and J by 3 bases, with 4 bases between them. Germline V gives CDR1 LGHDT, CDR2 YNNKEL (reference sequence). The CDR3 runs to 12 residues. CDR3 bases: TGTGCCAGCAGCCAAGTTCACTACGAGCAGTACTTC. Translation gives CASSQVHYEQYF.

The rearrangement joins TRBV2 to TRBJ2-1; TRBD2 agrees at 11 bases. V lost 1 base, J lost 6 bases, and 2 bases stayed unmatched. Looked up from germline, CDR1 is SNHLY and CDR2 is FYNNEI. The CDR3 spans 15 residues. The CDR3, as DNA: TGTGCCAGCAGTGAAGGGACTAGCGGGTTCAATGAGCAGTTCTTC. This encodes CASSEGTSGFNEQFF.

The CDR3 protein is CASRFTQGDGYTF. The CDR3 DNA reads TGCGCCAGCAGGTTCACTCAGGGTGATGGCTACACCTTC. This chain joins TRBV5-1 and TRBJ1-2, with D maybe TRBD1 (5 bases). Trimming took 5 bases from V and 6 from J, leaving 14 bases between them. The CDR3 is made up of 13 amino acids. CDR1 is SGHRS, CDR2 YFSETQ, per germline. The whole variable domain, remainder taken from reference TRBV5-1 and TRBJ1-2, is KAGVTQTPRYLIKTRGQQVTLSCSPISGHRSVSWYQQTPGQGLQFLFEYFSETQRNKGNFPGRFSGRQFSNSRSEMNVSTLELGDSALYLCASRFTQGDGYTFGSGTRLTVV.

The CDR3 sequence is CASSLGVDGGRDQPQHF. CDR3 coding DNA: TGCGCCAGCAGCTTGGGAGTTGACGGAGGGAGAGATCAGCCCCAGCATTTT. The chain uses TRBV5-1 and TRBJ1-5, with unresolved D. Trimming cost V 0 bases and J 5 bases, with 18 bases left between them. Germline CDR1 SGHRS, CDR2 YFSETQ. This CDR3 has 17 amino acids.

The chain employs TRBV12-3 or TRBV12-4 and TRBJ2-2, with D maybe TRBD2 (6 bases). The CDR3 has 12 residues. V shed 8 bases and J shed 5 bases, with 9 bases lying between them. DNA for the CDR3: TGTGCCAGCCGGCTAGCGACCGGGGAGCTGTTTTTT. The encoded protein is CASRLATGELFF.

This chain links TRBV7-3 with TRBJ2-2, with a tentative D call TRBD1 (7 bases). Germline CDR1 and CDR2: SGHTA and FQGTGA. Trimming stripped 5 bases from V and 3 bases from J, with 13 bases between. The CDR3 totals 15 residues. CDR3 in amino acids: CASSPRDRYTGELFF. The CDR3 nucleotides are TGTGCCAGCAGCCCGCGGGACAGATACACCGGGGAGCTGTTTTTT.

This clone appeared a single time. The rearrangement uses TRBV28 and TRBJ2-3; 10 bases match TRBD2. The CDR3 covers 17 residues. Germline CDR1 and CDR2: MDHEN and SYDVKM. The trim removed 9 bases at V and 3 bases at J, leaving 15 bases unmatched. The CDR3 reads CASFSPIAGGGTDTQYF. CDR3 DNA: TGTGCCAGTTTCTCCCCGATAGCGGGAGGAGGTACAGATACGCAGTATTTT. The complete variable domain, with remaining parts taken from reference TRBV28 and TRBJ2-3, reads DVKVTQSSRYLVKRTGEKVFLECVQDMDHENMFWYRQDPGLGLRLIYFSYDVKMKEKGDIPEGYSVSREKKERFSLILESASTNQTSMYLCASFSPIAGGGTDTQYFGPGTRLTVL.

The chain carries TRBV28 and TRBJ1-2, with 12 positions matching TRBD1. V shed 8 bases and J 7 bases; nucleotides not matched to a gene: 17. Germline-derived CDR1 and CDR2 are MDHEN and SYDVKM. The CDR3 is 17 amino acids. The CDR3 spells CASARAPTGTGGFGYTF. Here the CDR3 DNA reads TGTGCCAGCGCTAGAGCACCAACCGGGACAGGGGGCTTTGGCTACACCTTC.

The V and J genes are TRBV19 and TRBJ1-4; unclear D gene. The CDR3 loop spans 14 amino acids. From germline, CDR1 is LNHDA and CDR2 SQIVND (reference sequence). V gave up 9 bases and J gave up 0 bases, with 11 bases separating them. DNA of the CDR3: TGTGCCAGCAACTCCGGGACAACTAATGAAAAACTGTTTTTT. Translation: CASNSGTTNEKLFF.

The J gene is TRBJ2-1, the V gene TRBV6-1; 8 bases match TRBD2. Germline loops: CDR1 MNHNS, CDR2 SASEGT. The CDR3 totals 20 residues. V gave up 4 bases and J gave up 8 bases; unmatched junction bases: 25. Here the CDR3 reads CASSGHRSGRANLRGYEQFF. As DNA, the CDR3 is TGTGCCAGCAGTGGACACAGATCCGGGAGGGCTAACCTAAGGGGGTATGAGCAGTTCTTC.